This T cell receptor beta chain appears in the sequencing data of a study of shared clonotypes between healthy human individuals (dated by TCRdb to about 2020). About the investigation overall: The cohort comprised two women and three men aged 18 to 49 years. Blood TCR repertoires of a handful of healthy adults were deeply sequenced to estimate repertoire size and the extent of clonotype sharing between individuals. For each donor, three plates each were used for CD4 naive and CD4 memory, two plates were used for CD8 naive, and one plate was used for CD8 memory. Libraries were prepared and TCR repertoires were sequenced by different laboratories using diverse techniques, in order to increase sequencing depth and limit assay-specific biases. Each donor's leukapheresis produced roughly between roughly 0.85 and 9 billion PBMCs.

As concerns this clone: This clone's antigen is unknown. Per-nucleotide qualities are absent, and no much larger clonotype sits a single base away.

Healthy HIV-negative adults with no recently reported acute infections or vaccinations were included as donors. Only Caucasian adults living in Nashville, Tennessee, USA were represented among the donors. CD4+ T cells were enriched by magnetic negative selection; naive cells were then positively selected on CD45RA, and the negative fraction formed the memory subset. Blood was obtained by leukapheresis, after which PBMCs were separated by Ficoll-Histopaque density gradient centrifugation and cryopreserved in liquid nitrogen vapor phase. Purity and quantity of every magnetically sorted T cell population were checked by analytical flow cytometry. Genomic DNA was isolated from every sorted fraction and measured by UV absorbance on a Nanodrop 2000c. There are 11 amino acids in the CDR3, from cysteine to phenylalanine inclusive. Only the CDR3 part of the read is kept: 33 bases, read in frame from the first base. V is clipped by 5 bases and J by 4 bases, and the sequence between their germline boundaries is 5 bases long. In the germline V gene, CDR1 corresponds to SGHTA and CDR2 to FQGNSA.

Overall study results and their limits: Even with the large sequencing depth, rarefaction of the sorted-subset datasets indicated that sequencing was incomplete. Compared with non-shared clonotypes, the clonotypes found in all four sorted-subset donors had higher generation probabilities. Naive subsets generally had larger estimated clonotype richness than memory subsets did. Roughly 5% of naive CD4, 3.5% of naive CD8, approximately 2% of memory CD4, and roughly 0.4% of memory CD8 clonotypes were shared across several donors. Based on pairwise subsampling, the degree of clonotype sharing among donors was expected to be affected by sequencing depth. The genetic and exposure-history diversity represented was limited by the small number of donors. Sampling was limited to blood, and TCR repertoires in tissue likely differ from TCR repertoires in blood.

Using the deep immunoSEQ assay, TCR CDR3 regions were amplified from genomic DNA by multiplex PCR. Genomic DNA extracted from each cell subset was distributed evenly over all wells of several immunoSEQ 96-well plates, and each plate served as one replicate. For sorted subsets, approximately 200 ng of genomic DNA, equivalent to 25,000 to 35,000 T cell genomes, went into each replicate PCR. Purified libraries were quantified with a Qubit 3.0 fluorometer, sized on a Bioanalyzer 2100, and re-quantified with the KAPA Library Quantification kit. A separate single-read 150-cycle Illumina NextSeq 550 flow cell was used to sequence each immunoSEQ 96-well plate. As for how the authors treated the data: Because only junctional sequences without quality scores were contained in the immunoSEQ output, filtering matching that applied to full-length reads could not be performed. To assign V/J genes and CDR3, sequences were annotated against IMGT germline references using PyIR, a Python wrapper for IgBLAST v1.9. Any read was removed if the V/J assignment was weak (E-value above 1e-6), the CDR3 was missing, or the read contained stop codons, out-of-frame junctions, or ambiguous translated residues. A V3J clonotype was defined by an identical inferred V gene, J gene, and CDR3 amino acid sequence. To compute the percentage overlap between repertoires, the number of shared unique clonotypes was divided by the size of the smaller repertoire. Repertoire richness was assessed with RTK rarefaction, the Chao1 estimator, and Recon v2.1 estimates of unobserved clonotypes. OLGA was used to compute generation probabilities for all TCRbeta clonotypes that the gDNA method yielded from a few donors. The clones in this table, taken by TCRdb from immuneACCESS, are in-frame only. Not every clone is retained; where verified, under half of the shortfall comes from an unresolved V gene, and the cause of the rest is unknown. V and J calls and clone size follow that table, whereas D and trimming were derived from the DNA. This sample comprises roughly 1,600,000 clones, approximately 98.5% of them detected only once. About 0.4% of the sample comes from the top ten.

This clonotype was sampled from a man aged 30 to 39 in good health. This chain is built from TRBV7-2 and TRBJ1-1; the D gene cannot be named for sure. The sample comprised naive CD4+ T cells sorted from blood. This sample's cell subset or site label indicates: CD45RA+ positively selected. This receptor has the CDR3 CASSPPTEAFF. The DNA sequence is TGTGCCAGCAGCCCGCCCACTGAAGCTTTCTTT.